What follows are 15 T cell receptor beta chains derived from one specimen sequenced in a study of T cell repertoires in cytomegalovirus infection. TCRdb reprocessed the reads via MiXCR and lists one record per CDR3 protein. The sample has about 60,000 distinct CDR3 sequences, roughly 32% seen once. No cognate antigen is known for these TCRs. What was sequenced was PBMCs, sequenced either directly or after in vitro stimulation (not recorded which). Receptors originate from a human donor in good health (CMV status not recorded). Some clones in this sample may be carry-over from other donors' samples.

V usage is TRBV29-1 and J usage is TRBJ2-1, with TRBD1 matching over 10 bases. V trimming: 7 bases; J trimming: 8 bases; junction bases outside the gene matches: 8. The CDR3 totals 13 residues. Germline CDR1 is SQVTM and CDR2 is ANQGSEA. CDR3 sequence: CSAAGQGFDEQFF. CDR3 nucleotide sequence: TGCAGCGCGGCGGGACAGGGGTTCGATGAGCAGTTCTTC.

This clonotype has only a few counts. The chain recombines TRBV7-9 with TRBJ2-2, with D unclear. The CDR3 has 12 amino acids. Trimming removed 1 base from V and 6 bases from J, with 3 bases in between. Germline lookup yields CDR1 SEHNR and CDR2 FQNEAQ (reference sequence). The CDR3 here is CASSLEAGELFF. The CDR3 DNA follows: TGTGCCAGCAGCTTAGAGGCCGGGGAGCTGTTTTTT.

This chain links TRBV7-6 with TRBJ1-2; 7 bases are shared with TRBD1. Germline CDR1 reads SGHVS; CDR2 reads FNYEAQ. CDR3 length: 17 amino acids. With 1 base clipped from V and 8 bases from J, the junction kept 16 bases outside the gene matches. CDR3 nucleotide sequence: TGTGCCAGCAGCTTAGAACCGGCCGGACAGGCACGTCGGGGCTACACCTTC. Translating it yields CASSLEPAGQARRGYTF.

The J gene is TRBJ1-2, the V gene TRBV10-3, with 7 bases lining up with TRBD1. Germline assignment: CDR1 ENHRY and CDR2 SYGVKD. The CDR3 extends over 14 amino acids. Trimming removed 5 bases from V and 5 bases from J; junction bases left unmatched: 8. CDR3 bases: TGTGCCATCAGTACTTACAGGGGACCTTATGGCTACACCTTC. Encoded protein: CAISTYRGPYGYTF.

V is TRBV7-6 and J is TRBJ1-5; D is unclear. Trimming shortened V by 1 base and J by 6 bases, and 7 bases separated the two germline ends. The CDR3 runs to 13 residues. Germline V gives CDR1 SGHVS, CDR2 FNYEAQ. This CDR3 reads CASSLVQSQPQHF. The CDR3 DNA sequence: TGTGCCAGCAGCTTAGTCCAGTCTCAGCCCCAGCATTTT.

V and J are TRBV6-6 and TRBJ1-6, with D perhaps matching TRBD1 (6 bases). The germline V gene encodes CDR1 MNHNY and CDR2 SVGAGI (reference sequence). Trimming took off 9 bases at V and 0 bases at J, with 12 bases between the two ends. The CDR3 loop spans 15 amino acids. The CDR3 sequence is CASFRGGSYNSPLHF. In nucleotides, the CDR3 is TGTGCCAGTTTTAGGGGGGGCTCCTATAATTCACCCCTCCACTTT.

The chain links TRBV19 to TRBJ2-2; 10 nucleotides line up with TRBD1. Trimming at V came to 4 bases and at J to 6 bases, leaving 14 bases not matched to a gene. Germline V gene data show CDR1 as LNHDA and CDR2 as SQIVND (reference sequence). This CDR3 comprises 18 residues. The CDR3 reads CASSTHRQTGGKAGELFF. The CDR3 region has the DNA TGTGCCAGTAGTACGCACAGACAGACAGGGGGCAAGGCCGGGGAGCTGTTTTTT. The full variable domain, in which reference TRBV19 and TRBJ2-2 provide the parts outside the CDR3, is DGGITQSPKYLFRKEGQNVTLSCEQNLNHDAMYWYRQDPGQGLRLIYYSQIVNDFQKGDIAEGYSVSREKKESFPLTVTSAQKNPTAFYLCASSTHRQTGGKAGELFFGEGSRLTVL.

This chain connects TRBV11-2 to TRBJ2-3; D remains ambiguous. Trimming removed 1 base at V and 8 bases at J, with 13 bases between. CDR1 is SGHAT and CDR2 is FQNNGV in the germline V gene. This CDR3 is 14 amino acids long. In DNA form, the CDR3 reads TGTGCCAGCAGCTTAGGCGAGCCGAGAGGTACGCAGTATTTT. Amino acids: CASSLGEPRGTQYF. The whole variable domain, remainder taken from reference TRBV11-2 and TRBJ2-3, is EAGVAQSPRYKIIEKRQSVAFWCNPISGHATLYWYQQILGQGPKLLIQFQNNGVVDDSQLPKDRFSAERLKGVDSTLKIQPAKLEDSAVYLCASSLGEPRGTQYFGPGTRLTVL.

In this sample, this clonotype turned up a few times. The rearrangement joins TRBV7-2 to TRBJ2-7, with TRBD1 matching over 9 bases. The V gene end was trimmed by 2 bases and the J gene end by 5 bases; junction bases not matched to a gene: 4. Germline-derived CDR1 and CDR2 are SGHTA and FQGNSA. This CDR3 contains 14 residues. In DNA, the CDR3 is TGTGCCAGCAGCTTAAGCTGGGACAGGGACGAGCAGTACTTC. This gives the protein CASSLSWDRDEQYF.

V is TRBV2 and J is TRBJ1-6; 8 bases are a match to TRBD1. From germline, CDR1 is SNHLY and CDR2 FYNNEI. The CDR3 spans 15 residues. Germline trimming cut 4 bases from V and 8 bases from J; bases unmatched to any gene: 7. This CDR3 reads CASSARTGTDSPLHF. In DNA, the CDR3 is TGTGCCAGCAGTGCGAGGACAGGGACGGATTCACCCCTCCACTTT.

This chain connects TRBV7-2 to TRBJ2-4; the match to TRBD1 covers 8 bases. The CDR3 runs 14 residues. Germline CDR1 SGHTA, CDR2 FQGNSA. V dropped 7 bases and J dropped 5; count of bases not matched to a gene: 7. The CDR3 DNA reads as TGTGCCAGCACCAAGGACAGGGAGGAAAACATTCAGTACTTC. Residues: CASTKDREENIQYF.

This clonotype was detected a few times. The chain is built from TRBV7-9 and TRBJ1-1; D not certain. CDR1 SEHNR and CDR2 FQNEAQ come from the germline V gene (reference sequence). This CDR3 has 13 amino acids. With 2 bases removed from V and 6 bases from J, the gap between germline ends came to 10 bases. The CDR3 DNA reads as TGTGCCAGCAGCTTATACGTCCCGGCTGAAGCTTTCTTT. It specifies CASSLYVPAEAFF.

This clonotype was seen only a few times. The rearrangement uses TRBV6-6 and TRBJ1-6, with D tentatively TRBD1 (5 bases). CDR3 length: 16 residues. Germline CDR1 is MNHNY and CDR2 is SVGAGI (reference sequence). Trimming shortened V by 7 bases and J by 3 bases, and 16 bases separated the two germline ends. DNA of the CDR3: TGTGCCAGCAAAGTTTATCGGACAAACTATAATTCACCCCTCCACTTT. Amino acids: CASKVYRTNYNSPLHF.

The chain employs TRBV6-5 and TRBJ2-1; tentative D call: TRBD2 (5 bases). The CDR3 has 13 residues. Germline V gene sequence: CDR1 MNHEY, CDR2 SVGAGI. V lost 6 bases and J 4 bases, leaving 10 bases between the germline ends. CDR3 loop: CASSSGFYNEQFF. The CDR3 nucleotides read TGTGCCAGCAGCAGCGGTTTTTACAATGAGCAGTTCTTC.

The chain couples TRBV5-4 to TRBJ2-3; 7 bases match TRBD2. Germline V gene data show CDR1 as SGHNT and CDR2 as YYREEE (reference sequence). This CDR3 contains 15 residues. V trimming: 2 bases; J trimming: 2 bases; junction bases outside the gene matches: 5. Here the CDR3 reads CASSFPSGTTDTQYF. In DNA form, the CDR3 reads TGTGCCAGCAGCTTCCCTAGCGGAACCACAGATACGCAGTATTTT.